Shown below are 8 T cell receptor beta chains from a single sample sequenced in a study of cytomegalovirus exposure and HLA in healthy donors. 60 Vbeta and 13 Jbeta primers were used in PCR. Clones were sequenced by immunoSEQ multiplex PCR, and TCRdb holds only the in-frame ones, with some missing. The repertoire holds about 98,000 clones, over 70% seen once, with approximately 11% in the top ten. The sequenced sample was PBMCs. The origin of the receptors is a man younger than 30 in good health and CMV-seropositive.

The chain uses TRBV28 and TRBJ2-2, with D possibly being TRBD1 (5 bases). Germline V lookup: CDR1 MDHEN, CDR2 SYDVKM. V lost 4 bases to trimming and J lost 7 bases, with 10 bases between them. This CDR3 comprises 13 residues. In DNA form, the CDR3 reads TGTGCCAGCAGTTCCAGGGTTTACGGGGAGCTGTTTTTT. Its protein product is CASSSRVYGELFF.

The rearrangement uses TRBV9 and TRBJ2-2, with TRBD2 identical over 7 bases. The CDR3 contains 15 residues. V shed 0 bases, J shed 3 bases, and the junction held 2 bases outside the gene matches. Looked up from germline, CDR1 is SGDLS and CDR2 is YYNGEE. The chain's CDR3 is CASSVATSDTGELFF. The CDR3, as DNA: TGTGCCAGCAGCGTAGCCACTAGCGACACCGGGGAGCTGTTTTTT.

The gene calls are TRBV28 and TRBJ1-6; D unresolved. Looked up from germline, CDR1 is MDHEN and CDR2 is SYDVKM. V was trimmed by 6 bases and J by 7 bases, leaving 28 bases between them. The CDR3 totals 19 residues. The CDR3 spells CASSPPPLSTPNVNSPLHF. The CDR3 DNA sequence: TGTGCCAGCAGCCCCCCTCCTCTAAGTACCCCTAACGTAAATTCACCCCTCCACTTT.

A word on this clone: Being one base from a much bigger clone, this may be a read error. The rearrangement links TRBV27 to TRBJ2-7; 7 nucleotides line up with TRBD1. CDR3 length: 13 residues. V lost 6 bases to trimming and J lost 2 bases; unmatched junction nucleotides: 4. Germline V gene sequence: CDR1 MNHEY, CDR2 SMNVEV (reference sequence). As DNA, the CDR3 is TGTGCCAGCAGAGAGACAGGGACCTACGAGCAGTACTTC. It translates to CASRETGTYEQYF.

This sequence joins TRBV28 and TRBJ2-1, with 10 bases aligning to TRBD2. Per the germline V gene, CDR1 is MDHEN and CDR2 is SYDVKM. This CDR3 has 15 amino acids. V was clipped by 2 bases and J by 7 bases; unmatched bases: 5. CDR3 nucleotide sequence: TGTGCCAGCAGTTTAGCTAGCGGGGGAATAAATGAGCAGTTCTTC. Translating it yields CASSLASGGINEQFF. Full variable domain (rest looked up from reference TRBV28 and TRBJ2-1): DVKVTQSSRYLVKRTGEKVFLECVQDMDHENMFWYRQDPGLGLRLIYFSYDVKMKEKGDIPEGYSVSREKKERFSLILESASTNQTSMYLCASSLASGGINEQFFGPGTRLTVL.

The rearrangement links TRBV5-1 to TRBJ2-2, with TRBD2 as a possible D gene (6 bases). This CDR3 contains 16 residues. The ends were cut back, 1 base at V and 4 bases at J, with 14 bases in the middle. Germline CDR1 SGHRS, CDR2 YFSETQ. The CDR3 region is CASSLQAGLITGELFF. The CDR3 nucleotides are TGCGCCAGCAGCTTGCAGGCGGGACTTATCACCGGGGAGCTGTTTTTT.

The chain couples TRBV27 to TRBJ2-2; D gene ambiguous. The germline V and J ends were trimmed by 3 bases and 1 base, with 6 bases remaining between them. Germline V lookup: CDR1 MNHEY, CDR2 SMNVEV (reference sequence). CDR3 size: 14 residues. The CDR3 loop is CASSFGVNTGELFF. The CDR3 DNA sequence: TGTGCCAGCAGTTTTGGAGTGAACACCGGGGAGCTGTTTTTT.

The chain joins TRBV19 to TRBJ1-1; tentative D call: TRBD1 (6 bases). This CDR3 is built from 13 residues. Trimming removed 6 bases from V and 1 base from J, with 9 bases in between. Per the germline V gene, CDR1 is LNHDA and CDR2 is SQIVND (reference sequence). CDR3 sequence: CASRFRGNTEAFF. The DNA of the CDR3 is TGTGCCAGTAGGTTCAGGGGGAACACTGAAGCTTTCTTT. Using reference TRBV19 and TRBJ1-1 for the parts outside the CDR3, the full variable domain is DGGITQSPKYLFRKEGQNVTLSCEQNLNHDAMYWYRQDPGQGLRLIYYSQIVNDFQKGDIAEGYSVSREKKESFPLTVTSAQKNPTAFYLCASRFRGNTEAFFGQGTRLTVV.